The 16 T cell receptor beta chains below come from one sample, sequenced in a study of graft-versus-host responses after intestinal transplantation. Their specific antigens are unknown. The data were produced by immunoSEQ multiplex PCR, yet TCRdb's version contains in-frame clones alone and is incomplete. Of about 120,000 clones in the sample, 90% to 95% were seen once. The input for sequencing was unstimulated CD4+ T cells sorted from spleen or lymph node cells, taken before intestinal transplant. These receptors all come from a human donor who received an intestinal transplant.

The CDR3 reads CASSALGPRPAENYPEQYF. The CDR3 bases are TGTGCCAGCAGTGCCCTCGGACCGAGGCCAGCGGAAAATTACCCCGAGCAGTACTTC. The gene calls are TRBV6-1 and TRBJ2-7, with D possibly TRBD2 on 5 matching bases. The CDR3 contains 19 residues. V was trimmed by 4 bases and J by 6 bases, leaving 31 bases between them. CDR1 is MNHNS, CDR2 SASEGT, per germline.

The chain employs TRBV9 and TRBJ2-5; TRBD1 might be the D (5 bases). The CDR3 length is 13 residues. Germline V gives CDR1 SGDLS, CDR2 YYNGEE. The V and J ends lost 3 bases and 5 bases respectively, with 11 bases between them. This CDR3 is CASSAREWETQYF. CDR3 nucleotide sequence: TGTGCCAGCAGCGCCAGGGAATGGGAGACCCAGTACTTC.

The sample holds one count of this clone. This sequence joins TRBV5-1 and TRBJ2-1; no firm D call. This CDR3 has 12 residues. Trimming pared 0 bases from V and 7 bases from J, leaving 5 bases between. Germline lookup yields CDR1 SGHRS and CDR2 YFSETQ. CDR3 residues: CASSLDKNEQFF. CDR3 in DNA: TGCGCCAGCAGCTTGGACAAGAATGAGCAGTTCTTC. Full variable domain (rest looked up from reference TRBV5-1 and TRBJ2-1): KAGVTQTPRYLIKTRGQQVTLSCSPISGHRSVSWYQQTPGQGLQFLFEYFSETQRNKGNFPGRFSGRQFSNSRSEMNVSTLELGDSALYLCASSLDKNEQFFGPGTRLTVL.

The V gene is TRBV30, the J gene TRBJ2-2; no reliable D call. V was cut by 3 bases and J by 5 bases, with 10 bases left in between. The CDR3 is 13 residues long. The germline gives CDR1 GTSNPN, CDR2 SVGIG (reference sequence). CDR3: CAWSPDGTGELFF. CDR3 DNA sequence: TGTGCCTGGAGCCCAGACGGGACCGGGGAGCTGTTTTTT.

The V call is TRBV28, the J call TRBJ1-5, with D hard to call. The ends were cut back, 3 bases at V and 4 bases at J, with 1 base in the middle. The CDR3 consists of 11 residues. Germline loops: CDR1 MDHEN, CDR2 SYDVKM. CDR3 nucleotide sequence: TGTGCCAGCAGTTTTAATCAGCCCCAGCATTTT. Translated, it gives CASSFNQPQHF.

The V and J genes are TRBV25-1 and TRBJ2-1, with D uncertain. V was cut by 1 base and J by 5 bases, with 12 bases left in between. The CDR3 loop spans 15 amino acids. Germline lookup yields CDR1 MGHDK and CDR2 SYGVNS. The CDR3: CASSESLGFNNEQFF. CDR3 DNA: TGTGCCAGCAGTGAATCACTGGGGTTTAACAATGAGCAGTTCTTC.

The V gene is TRBV7-6, the J gene TRBJ2-2, with D maybe TRBD1 (6 bases). This CDR3 is 15 amino acids long. Germline V gives CDR1 SGHVS, CDR2 FNYEAQ. V was trimmed by 5 bases and J by 2 bases, leaving 12 bases between them. The CDR3 coding sequence is TGTGCCAGCAGCACAAGGACAGTTAACACCGGGGAGCTGTTTTTT. Protein product: CASSTRTVNTGELFF.

This chain links TRBV18 with TRBJ2-1; D might be TRBD2 (5 bases). This CDR3 is built from 14 residues. The germline CDR1 and CDR2 sequences are KGHSH and LQKENI. V lost 0 bases, J lost 8 bases, and 11 bases lay in between. This CDR3 is CASSPPNPRDEQFF. CDR3 bases: TGTGCCAGCTCACCACCGAACCCGCGGGATGAGCAGTTCTTC.

V gene TRBV28 combines with J gene TRBJ2-3; 9 nucleotides line up with TRBD2. After removal of 1 base from V and 1 base from J, the junction contained 9 bases not matched to a gene. This CDR3 comprises 18 residues. Germline assignment: CDR1 MDHEN and CDR2 SYDVKM. Written as DNA, the CDR3 is TGTGCCAGCAGTTTATTCATAAAGACTAGCGGAGGCACAGATACGCAGTATTTT. Encoded protein: CASSLFIKTSGGTDTQYF.

J is TRBJ1-3 and V is TRBV28; D remains unclear. Trimming pared 4 bases from V and 0 bases from J, leaving 10 bases between. Germline loops: CDR1 MDHEN, CDR2 SYDVKM. The CDR3 contains 15 residues. As DNA, the CDR3 is TGTGCCAGCAGTTCGGGCGGCTCCTCTGGAAACACCATATATTTT. Its protein is CASSSGGSSGNTIYF.

The chain joins TRBV2 to TRBJ2-6; TRBD1 matches 7 bases. Germline values: CDR1 SNHLY, CDR2 FYNNEI. J was trimmed by 0 bases and V by 5 bases; bases with no gene match: 7. The CDR3 sequence is 17 residues long. This chain's CDR3 is CASSKGAPLSGANVLTF. The CDR3 nucleotides read TGTGCCAGCAGTAAGGGGGCCCCCCTCTCTGGGGCCAACGTCCTGACTTTC.

J is TRBJ1-1 and V is TRBV7-9, with unresolved D. Germline values: CDR1 SEHNR, CDR2 FQNEAQ (reference sequence). V was pared by 2 bases and J by 1 base, with 5 bases between. CDR3 length: 13 residues. CDR3 DNA sequence: TGTGCCAGCAGCTTAAGGGAGAACACTGAAGCTTTCTTT. It translates to CASSLRENTEAFF.

This chain links TRBV18 with TRBJ1-3; tentatively, D is TRBD1 (5 bases). Germline CDR1 reads KGHSH; CDR2 reads LQKENI. The CDR3 spans 17 residues. V was cut by 2 bases and J by 0 bases, with 14 bases left in between. The CDR3, as DNA: TGTGCCAGCTCACCAAGTCTTCAGGGCGCCTCTGGAAACACCATATATTTT. This encodes CASSPSLQGASGNTIYF.

The chain is built from TRBV2 and TRBJ2-2; a possible D gene is TRBD2 (6 bases). Trimming stripped 6 bases from V and 2 bases from J, with 13 bases between. Germline-derived CDR1 and CDR2 are SNHLY and FYNNEI. This CDR3 region has 15 residues. The CDR3 DNA reads as TGTGCCAGCAGCCTAGCGAGACTAAACACCGGGGAGCTGTTTTTT. Translated: CASSLARLNTGELFF.

This clone was seen just once. The chain couples TRBV29-1 to TRBJ2-4, with D possibly called TRBD1 or TRBD2 (5 bases each). From germline, CDR1 is SQVTM and CDR2 ANQGSEA. The CDR3 loop spans 13 amino acids. The V end was cut by 2 bases, the J end by 8 bases, with 13 bases between. The CDR3 reads CSVEYPGLDIQYF. The CDR3 DNA reads as TGCAGCGTTGAATATCCGGGGCTCGACATTCAGTACTTC.

V gene TRBV5-6 combines with J gene TRBJ2-5; D perhaps matches TRBD2 (6 bases). CDR1 SGHDT and CDR2 YYEEEE come from the germline V gene. The length of the CDR3 is 15 residues. Between the trimmed V and J ends, which lost 2 bases and 5 bases, there was a span of 16 bases. The CDR3 region is CASSFWQSGGETQYF. Written as DNA, the CDR3 is TGTGCCAGCAGCTTTTGGCAGTCTGGGGGGGAGACCCAGTACTTC.